Listed below are T cell receptor beta chains from one sample, sequenced in a study of PD-1 blockade in classical Hodgkin lymphoma. TCRdb's table, derived via immunoSEQ multiplex PCR, lists solely in-frame clones and lacks some. The data show thousands of clones, almost 80% seen once. Specimen: CD4+ T cells from blood, collected at baseline. Source of these receptors: a human donor with classical Hodgkin lymphoma. CDR3s include the opening cysteine and the closing phenylalanine or tryptophan. The D gene is left open where the match is weak.

j_call,d_call,v_call,cdr3_aa,cdr3_nt
TRBJ1-2,-,TRBV5-6,CASSLAQGYGYTF,TGTGCCAGCAGCTTGGCCCAGGGGTATGGCTACACCTTC
TRBJ2-3,TRBD2,TRBV10-3,CAISESTLAGGHADTQYF,TGTGCCATCAGTGAGTCGACACTAGCGGGAGGGCACGCAGATACGCAGTATTTT
TRBJ2-1,TRBD2,TRBV5-1,CASSFPHSGEGLVQPDEQFF,TGCGCCAGCAGCTTCCCCCATAGCGGGGAGGGCCTTGTCCAACCCGATGAGCAGTTCTTC
TRBJ2-7,-,TRBV7-9,CASSFAPYEQYF,TGTGCCAGCAGCTTTGCCCCCTACGAGCAGTACTTC
TRBJ2-7,TRBD2,TRBV28,CASLPMTSGRSEQYF,TGTGCCAGCCTACCCATGACTAGCGGGAGATCCGAGCAGTACTTC
TRBJ2-1,-,TRBV28,CVVWGAGAYNEQFF,TGTGTCGTCTGGGGGGCGGGAGCCTACAATGAGCAGTTCTTC
TRBJ2-7,-,TRBV2,CASGEYEQYF,TGTGCCAGCGGGGAGTACGAGCAGTACTTC
TRBJ1-1,TRBD1,TRBV18,CASSLFRDRAVNTEAFF,TGTGCCAGCTCACTCTTCCGGGACAGGGCCGTGAACACTGAAGCTTTCTTT
TRBJ2-1,-,TRBV15,CATSRDQTGYNEQFF,TGTGCCACCAGCAGAGACCAAACAGGGTACAATGAGCAGTTCTTC
TRBJ2-7,TRBD1,TRBV5-1,CASSPGDRPYEQYF,TGCGCCAGCAGCCCCGGGGACAGACCCTACGAGCAGTACTTC
TRBJ1-1,-,TRBV5-1,CASSWKTDNTEAFF,TGCGCCAGCAGCTGGAAAACAGATAACACTGAAGCTTTCTTT